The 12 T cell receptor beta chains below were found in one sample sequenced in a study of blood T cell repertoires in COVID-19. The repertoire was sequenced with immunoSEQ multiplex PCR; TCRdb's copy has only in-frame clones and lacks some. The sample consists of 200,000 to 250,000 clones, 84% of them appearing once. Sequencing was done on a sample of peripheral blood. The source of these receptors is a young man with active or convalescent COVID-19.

In DNA, the CDR3 is TGCGCCAGCAGCCAAAGGACTAGCGGGGCCACAGATACGCAGTATTTT. This gives the protein CASSQRTSGATDTQYF. This chain joins TRBV4-3 and TRBJ2-3; the match to TRBD2 covers 12 bases. Germline V CDR1 and CDR2: LGHNA, YSLEER. The CDR3 consists of 16 residues. Trimming cost V 2 bases and J 2 bases; bases outside gene matches: 2.

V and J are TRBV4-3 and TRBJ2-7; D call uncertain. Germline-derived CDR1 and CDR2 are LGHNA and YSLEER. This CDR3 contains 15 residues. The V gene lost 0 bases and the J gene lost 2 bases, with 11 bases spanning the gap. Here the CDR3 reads CASSQENGGPYEQYF. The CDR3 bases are TGCGCCAGCAGCCAAGAAAATGGTGGGCCCTACGAGCAGTACTTC.

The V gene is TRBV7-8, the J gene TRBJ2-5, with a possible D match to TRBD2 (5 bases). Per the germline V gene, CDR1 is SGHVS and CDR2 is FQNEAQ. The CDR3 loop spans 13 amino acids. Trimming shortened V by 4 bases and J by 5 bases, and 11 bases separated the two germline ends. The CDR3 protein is CASSSGYRETQYF. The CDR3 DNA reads TGTGCCAGCAGCTCGGGGTATCGGGAGACCCAGTACTTC.

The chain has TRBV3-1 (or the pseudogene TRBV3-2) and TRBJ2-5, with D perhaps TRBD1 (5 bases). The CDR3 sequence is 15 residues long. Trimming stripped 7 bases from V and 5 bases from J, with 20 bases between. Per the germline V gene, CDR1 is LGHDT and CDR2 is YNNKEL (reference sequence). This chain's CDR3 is CASTNFLGAGETQYF. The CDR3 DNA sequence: TGTGCCAGCACCAACTTCCTAGGGGCCGGGGAGACCCAGTACTTC.

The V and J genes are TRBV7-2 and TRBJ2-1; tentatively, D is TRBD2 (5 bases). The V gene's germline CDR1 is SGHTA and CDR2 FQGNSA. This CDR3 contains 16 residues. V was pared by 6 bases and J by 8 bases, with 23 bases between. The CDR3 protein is CASSPARRATGYEQFF. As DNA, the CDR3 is TGTGCCAGCAGTCCCGCCCGGCGCGCGACGGGGTATGAGCAGTTCTTC.

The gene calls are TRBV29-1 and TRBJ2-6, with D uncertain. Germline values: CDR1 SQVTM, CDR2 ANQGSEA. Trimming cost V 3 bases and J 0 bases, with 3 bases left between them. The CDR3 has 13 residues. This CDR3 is CSVEASGANVLTF. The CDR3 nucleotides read TGCAGCGTTGAGGCCTCTGGGGCCAACGTCCTGACTTTC.

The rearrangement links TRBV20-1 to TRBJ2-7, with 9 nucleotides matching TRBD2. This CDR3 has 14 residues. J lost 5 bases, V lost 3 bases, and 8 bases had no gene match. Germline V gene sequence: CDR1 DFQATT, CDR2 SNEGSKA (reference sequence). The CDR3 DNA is TGCAGTGCTAGTGGTATGCGGGGGGGCCACGAGCAGTACTTC. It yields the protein CSASGMRGGHEQYF.

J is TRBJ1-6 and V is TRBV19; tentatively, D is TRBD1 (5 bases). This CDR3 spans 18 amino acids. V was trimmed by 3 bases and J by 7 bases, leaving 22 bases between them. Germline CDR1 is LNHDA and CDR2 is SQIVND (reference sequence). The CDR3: CASSIFLYGGPLNSPLHF. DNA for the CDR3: TGTGCCAGTAGTATTTTTTTGTACGGGGGTCCGCTAAATTCACCCCTCCACTTT.

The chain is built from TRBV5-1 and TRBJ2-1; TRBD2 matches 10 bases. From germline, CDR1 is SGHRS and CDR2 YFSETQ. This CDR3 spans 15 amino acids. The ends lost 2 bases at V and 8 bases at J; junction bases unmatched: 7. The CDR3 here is CASSLLLAGADEQFF. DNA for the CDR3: TGCGCCAGCAGCTTACTTCTAGCGGGAGCGGATGAGCAGTTCTTC. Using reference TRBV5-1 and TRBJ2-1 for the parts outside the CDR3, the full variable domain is KAGVTQTPRYLIKTRGQQVTLSCSPISGHRSVSWYQQTPGQGLQFLFEYFSETQRNKGNFPGRFSGRQFSNSRSEMNVSTLELGDSALYLCASSLLLAGADEQFFGPGTRLTVL.

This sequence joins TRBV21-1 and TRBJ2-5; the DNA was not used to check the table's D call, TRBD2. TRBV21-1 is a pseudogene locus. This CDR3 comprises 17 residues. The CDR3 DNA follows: TGTGCCAGCAGCAAAGACGGCCATCTAGCGGGGCTGGAGACCCAGTACTTC. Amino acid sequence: CASSKDGHLAGLETQYF.

CDR3 region: CASSVVGTGVGGELFF. Written as DNA, the CDR3 is TGTGCCAGCAGCGTAGTTGGGACAGGGGTTGGCGGGGAGCTGTTTTTT. V usage is TRBV9 and J usage is TRBJ2-2, with 10 bases matching TRBD1. This CDR3 comprises 16 residues. J was trimmed by 7 bases and V by 0 bases; bases with no gene match: 6. CDR1 is SGDLS and CDR2 is YYNGEE in the germline V gene.

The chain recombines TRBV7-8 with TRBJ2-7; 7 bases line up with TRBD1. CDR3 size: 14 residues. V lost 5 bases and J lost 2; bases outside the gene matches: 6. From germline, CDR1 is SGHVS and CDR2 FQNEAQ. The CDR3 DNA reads TGTGCCAGCAGCCCCCGACAGGGTGCCTACGAGCAGTACTTC. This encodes CASSPRQGAYEQYF.